Below are 21 T cell receptor beta chains sequenced from a single sample in a study of T cell repertoires in cytomegalovirus infection. MiXCR, run by TCRdb on the reads, gives a single entry per CDR3 protein. The sample has 480,000 or so distinct CDR3 sequences, approximately 10% seen once. Material for sequencing was PBMCs. The receptors derive from a human donor in good health (CMV status not recorded). Some clones in this sample may be carry-over from other donors' samples.

Many counts were recorded for this clonotype. V is TRBV7-2 and J is TRBJ2-1; 11 nucleotides match TRBD1. Germline CDR1 SGHTA, CDR2 FQGNSA. The CDR3 is 15 amino acids. V shed 5 bases and J 1 base; nucleotides not matched to a gene: 1. CDR3 bases: TGTGCCAGCAGCCGGGACAGGGGGTCCTACAATGAGCAGTTCTTC. Amino acid sequence: CASSRDRGSYNEQFF.

This clonotype came up many times. The gene calls are TRBV10-2 and TRBJ1-1; D not certain. Germline values: CDR1 WSHSY, CDR2 SAAADI. This CDR3 has 14 amino acids. V lost 9 bases to trimming and J lost 0 bases, with 14 bases between them. The CDR3 protein is CASMRGGLNTEAFF. The CDR3, as DNA: TGCGCCAGTATGCGAGGAGGGTTGAACACTGAAGCTTTCTTT.

This clonotype showed up many times. The chain is built from TRBV7-3 and TRBJ1-1, with D unclear. With 5 bases removed from V and 5 bases from J, the gap between germline ends came to 12 bases. CDR3 length equals 13 residues. CDR1 and CDR2 (germline): SGHTA, FQGTGA. The CDR3 here is CASSPTPETEAFF. CDR3 in DNA: TGTGCCAGCAGCCCAACCCCGGAGACTGAAGCTTTCTTT.

This rearrangement joins TRBV7-2 to TRBJ2-3; the match to TRBD2 covers 8 bases. The CDR3 extends over 15 amino acids. Germline V gene sequence: CDR1 SGHTA, CDR2 FQGNSA. Trimming cost V 6 bases and J 6 bases; bases outside gene matches: 11. The CDR3 here is CASSPQGLVLDTQYF. In DNA form, the CDR3 reads TGTGCCAGCAGTCCCCAGGGACTAGTACTTGATACGCAGTATTTT.

The sample holds many counts of this clonotype. This sequence joins TRBV4-1 and TRBJ2-1; a possible D gene is TRBD2 (7 bases). V was shortened by 2 bases and J by 2 bases, with 13 bases between the two germline ends. This CDR3 comprises 16 residues. CDR1 and CDR2 from the germline V gene are MGHRA and YSYEKL. The CDR3 protein is CASSQQGGGAYNEQFF. The CDR3 bases are TGCGCCAGCAGCCAACAAGGGGGGGGGGCCTACAATGAGCAGTTCTTC.

Many counts were recorded for this clonotype. J is TRBJ2-2 and V is TRBV10-3; perhaps TRBD1 as D (6 bases). Trimming cost V 6 bases and J 3 bases, with 11 bases left between them. Germline CDR1 reads ENHRY; CDR2 reads SYGVKD. The CDR3 is 14 amino acids. The CDR3 reads CAIRWGLDTGELFF. CDR3 DNA sequence: TGTGCCATCAGGTGGGGGCTAGACACCGGGGAGCTGTTTTTT.

The table lists this clonotype with a few counts. The chain is built from TRBV18 and TRBJ1-1; 7 nucleotides line up with TRBD1. The CDR3 sequence is 14 residues long. Trimming removed 6 bases from V and 4 bases from J; junction bases left unmatched: 8. Germline CDR1 and CDR2: KGHSH and LQKENI. CDR3 sequence (DNA): TGTGCCAGCTCGGAGGGACAGAGGGGCACTGAAGCTTTCTTT. It yields the protein CASSEGQRGTEAFF.

There are many counts of this clonotype. The chain carries TRBV5-4 and TRBJ2-1, with 8 bases matching TRBD1. The length of the CDR3 is 15 residues. Germline-derived CDR1 and CDR2 are SGHNT and YYREEE (reference sequence). V dropped 4 bases and J dropped 8; count of bases not matched to a gene: 11. The CDR3 sequence is CASSRGTGVDYEQFF. CDR3 DNA sequence: TGTGCCAGCAGCCGCGGGACAGGTGTGGATTATGAGCAGTTCTTC.

This clonotype occurred many times. This chain joins TRBV12-5 and TRBJ1-1; possibly TRBD1 for D (5 bases). CDR3 length: 13 residues. V was cut by 0 bases and J by 6 bases, with 8 bases left in between. Germline V gene lookup returns CDR1 LGHNT and CDR2 FRNRAP. CDR3 protein: CASGLVPGSEAFF. The CDR3 nucleotides read TGTGCTAGTGGTTTGGTACCAGGGTCTGAAGCTTTCTTT. Full variable domain (remainder filled in from reference TRBV12-5 and TRBJ1-1): DARVTQTPRHKVTEMGQEVTMRCQPILGHNTVFWYRQTMMQGLELLAYFRNRAPLDDSGMPKDRFSAEMPDATLATLKIQPSEPRDSAVYFCASGLVPGSEAFFGQGTRLTVV.

This clonotype was seen ten or more times. This chain uses TRBV7-9 with TRBJ1-1; D gene uncertain. There are 13 residues in the CDR3. The germline gives CDR1 SEHNR, CDR2 FQNEAQ (reference sequence). V lost 4 bases to trimming and J lost 1 base, with 7 bases between them. Here the CDR3 reads CASSYYRNTEAFF. CDR3 DNA: TGTGCCAGCAGCTACTACAGGAACACTGAAGCTTTCTTT. The entire variable domain, with the rest obtained from reference TRBV7-9 and TRBJ1-1, is as follows: DTGVSQNPRHKITKRGQNVTFRCDPISEHNRLYWYRQTLGQGPEFLTYFQNEAQLEKSRLLSDRFSAERPKGSFSTLEIQRTEQGDSAMYLCASSYYRNTEAFFGQGTRLTVV.

This clonotype was found many times. The chain carries TRBV2 and TRBJ1-2; D not resolved. Germline assignment: CDR1 SNHLY and CDR2 FYNNEI. There are 14 residues in the CDR3. V lost 4 bases, J lost 0 bases, and 9 bases lay in between. In nucleotides, the CDR3 is TGTGCCAGCAGTGGAAGGGCCCCTAACTATGGCTACACCTTC. Its translation is CASSGRAPNYGYTF.

This clonotype has just a few counts. This chain joins TRBV6-5 and TRBJ2-1; TRBD1 might be the D (6 bases). V dropped 6 bases and J dropped 5 bases, with 17 bases sitting between them. The length of the CDR3 is 15 residues. Germline-derived CDR1 and CDR2 are MNHEY and SVGAGI. The CDR3 is CASRKDRLADNEQFF. The DNA of the CDR3 is TGTGCCAGCAGGAAAGACAGGTTAGCCGACAATGAGCAGTTCTTC.

This clonotype showed up many times. V and J are TRBV27 and TRBJ2-1; 8 bases line up with TRBD2. The CDR3 is 15 residues long. The germline V gene encodes CDR1 MNHEY and CDR2 SMNVEV (reference sequence). The V and J ends lost 2 bases and 4 bases, in that order; junction bases with no gene match: 4. DNA of the CDR3: TGTGCCAGCAGTTTACCGGGACTAGAATACAATGAGCAGTTCTTC. It is translated as CASSLPGLEYNEQFF.

The genes are TRBV28 and TRBJ2-7; weak D call: TRBD1 (5 bases). Germline values: CDR1 MDHEN, CDR2 SYDVKM. Deletions cut 3 bases from V and 3 bases from J, with 9 bases between. The CDR3 sequence is 13 residues long. The CDR3 DNA reads TGTGCCAGCAGTTTGTTCAGGGTCTACGAGCAGTACTTC. Encoded protein: CASSLFRVYEQYF.

This clonotype was detected a few times. The rearrangement joins TRBV27 to TRBJ1-1, with D perhaps matching TRBD1 (6 bases). Germline V gene lookup returns CDR1 MNHEY and CDR2 SMNVEV (reference sequence). V was pared by 4 bases and J by 0 bases, with 15 bases between. The CDR3 extends over 16 amino acids. CDR3 protein: CASSSILQGVNTEAFF. The CDR3 DNA is TGTGCCAGCAGTTCGATCTTACAGGGAGTGAACACTGAAGCTTTCTTT.

The V gene is TRBV20-1, the J gene TRBJ2-5; 11 nucleotides line up with TRBD2. The CDR3 has 13 amino acids. CDR1 is DFQATT, CDR2 SNEGSKA, per germline (reference sequence). With 5 bases clipped from V and 4 bases from J, the junction kept 3 bases outside the gene matches. The CDR3 DNA reads TGCAGTGCTCCGCTAGCGGGAGGAGAGACCCAGTACTTC. Translated: CSAPLAGGETQYF.

This clonotype was found a few times. V usage is TRBV2 and J usage is TRBJ2-7, with D maybe TRBD2 (7 bases). The CDR3 is 13 residues long. Germline loops: CDR1 SNHLY, CDR2 FYNNEI. Deletions cut 1 base from V and 7 bases from J, with 11 bases between. Here the CDR3 DNA reads TGTGCCAGCAGTGAAGGAGGGGGGGAAGAGCAGTACTTC. Translated, it gives CASSEGGGEEQYF.

This clonotype was observed a few times. The V call is TRBV19, the J call TRBJ2-6; no firm D call. Trimming stripped 6 bases from V and 0 bases from J, with 9 bases between. The germline gives CDR1 LNHDA, CDR2 SQIVND (reference sequence). The length of the CDR3 is 15 residues. The CDR3 DNA reads TGTGCCAGTAGCAGTGAACCCTCTGGGGCCAACGTCCTGACTTTC. Translation gives CASSSEPSGANVLTF.

The rearrangement joins TRBV4-2 to TRBJ2-7, with 10 bases that match TRBD2. Germline trimming cut 1 base from V and 2 bases from J; bases unmatched to any gene: 14. Germline V CDR1 and CDR2: LGHNA, YNFKEQ. There are 19 residues in the CDR3. The chain's CDR3 is CASSQGLGLAEAIPYEQYF. The CDR3 DNA reads TGTGCCAGCAGCCAAGGACTAGGACTAGCGGAGGCGATCCCCTACGAGCAGTACTTC.

The chain combines TRBV4-1 with TRBJ2-4, with a weak D call TRBD2 (5 bases). Trimming stripped 2 bases from V and 6 bases from J, with 17 bases between. This CDR3 region has 16 residues. Per the germline V gene, CDR1 is MGHRA and CDR2 is YSYEKL. This chain's CDR3 is CASSQPGRERLNIQYF. The CDR3 DNA follows: TGCGCCAGCAGCCAACCTGGGAGAGAGAGACTAAACATTCAGTACTTC.

This clonotype was counted many times. J is TRBJ2-2 and V is TRBV11-3; D not resolved. The CDR3 extends over 12 amino acids. Per germline, CDR1 SGHNT and CDR2 YENEEA. The V gene lost 5 bases and the J gene lost 7 bases, with 8 bases spanning the gap. The CDR3 loop is CASSLWNGELFF. CDR3 in DNA: TGTGCCAGCAGCCTATGGAACGGGGAGCTGTTTTTT.